The 20 T cell receptor beta chains in this list originate from one sample, sequenced in a study of human T cells and chemical hapten exposure. Each CDR3 protein gets one entry after TCRdb re-called the RACE reads with MiXCR. The table includes 55,000 to 75,000 distinct CDR3 sequences, roughly an eighth detected once. The time point: patch test 3, about 24 weeks after DPC sensitization. Regarding treatment: therapeutic diphenylcyclopropenone sensitization with weekly scalp DPC. Sequencing used whole blood, obtained in connection with sensitization to the hapten diphenylcyclopropenone (DPC). Receptors were obtained from a man aged 30-40 years with alopecia areata. Some clones in this sample may be carry-over from other donors' samples.

This clonotype was observed a handful of times. The chain recombines TRBV29-1 with TRBJ2-1; the match to TRBD1 covers 9 bases. Germline CDR1 and CDR2: SQVTM and ANQGSEA. CDR3 length: 13 amino acids. With 7 bases clipped from V and 1 base from J, the junction kept 2 bases outside the gene matches. CDR3 nucleotides: TGCAGCGGTGGACAGGGGTCCTACAATGAGCAGTTCTTC. Protein: CSGGQGSYNEQFF.

This clonotype was counted a few times. The gene calls are TRBV5-4 and TRBJ2-4; D may be TRBD1 or TRBD2 (5 bases each). Germline loops: CDR1 SGHNT, CDR2 YYREEE (reference sequence). V shed 4 bases and J shed 5 bases, with 10 bases lying between them. The CDR3 has 13 amino acids. The CDR3 DNA reads TGTGCCAGCAGCCCCGGGACGGAAAACATTCAGTACTTC. It encodes CASSPGTENIQYF.

This clonotype was seen many times. The rearrangement links TRBV6-1 to TRBJ1-5; 9 nucleotides agree with TRBD1. Per germline, CDR1 MNHNS and CDR2 SASEGT. Unmatched junction bases numbered 12, after V lost 10 bases and J lost 2 bases. The CDR3 is made up of 16 amino acids. CDR3 residues: CAITPMGQGGNQPQHF. CDR3 nucleotide sequence: TGTGCCATTACGCCTATGGGACAGGGCGGCAATCAGCCCCAGCATTTT.

In this sample, this clonotype turned up many times. The chain links TRBV19 to TRBJ1-2, with TRBD1 matching 7 bases. Germline CDR1 reads LNHDA; CDR2 reads SQIVND (reference sequence). The CDR3 consists of 13 residues. With 5 bases clipped from V and 6 bases from J, the junction kept 6 bases outside the gene matches. This chain's CDR3 is CASSQGGSNGYTF. CDR3 DNA: TGTGCCAGTAGTCAGGGGGGCTCCAATGGCTACACCTTC.

This clonotype has just a few counts. One junction end disagrees with the germline gene, perhaps due to a read error. The chain couples TRBV6-6 to TRBJ2-7; D gene unclear. From germline, CDR1 is MNHNY and CDR2 SVGAGI (reference sequence). This CDR3 contains 12 residues. The CDR3 reads CASSYPGGARVF. CDR3 bases: TGTGCCAGCAGTTATCCGGGCGGCGCCCGTGTCTTC.

V usage is TRBV11-2 and J usage is TRBJ1-1; no definite D call. This CDR3 region has 13 residues. The V gene's germline CDR1 is SGHAT and CDR2 FQNNGV. Trimming took 2 bases from V and 10 from J, leaving 14 bases between them. This chain's CDR3 is CASSLRAMYRAFF. The CDR3 DNA is TGTGCCAGCAGCTTACGGGCTATGTACAGAGCTTTCTTT.

This clonotype was counted ten times or more. The rearrangement joins TRBV29-1 to TRBJ1-2; no reliable D call. V dropped 5 bases and J dropped 4 bases, with 14 bases sitting between them. The CDR3 is made up of 13 amino acids. Looked up from germline, CDR1 is SQVTM and CDR2 is ANQGSEA. The CDR3 sequence: CSVFGPALYGYTF. The CDR3 nucleotides read TGCAGCGTTTTCGGCCCGGCCCTCTATGGCTACACCTTC.

This clonotype was counted a few times. The chain couples TRBV20-1 to TRBJ2-5; unclear D gene. CDR1 is DFQATT and CDR2 is SNEGSKA in the germline V gene (reference sequence). Trimming shortened V by 7 bases and J by 1 base, and 13 bases separated the two germline ends. The CDR3 contains 13 residues. Here the CDR3 DNA reads TGCAGTGTGTTGGCCTCGAGCCAAGAGACCCAGTACTTC. As protein: CSVLASSQETQYF.

This clonotype came up many times. The rearrangement uses TRBV4-2 and TRBJ2-5; no definite D call. Trimming left V 1 base short and J 0 bases short, with 9 bases between. The length of the CDR3 is 15 residues. In germline, CDR1 is LGHNA, CDR2 YNFKEQ. The DNA for the CDR3 is TGTGCCAGCAGCCAAGCCGCTGGGGACCAAGAGACCCAGTACTTC. Translated, it gives CASSQAAGDQETQYF.

The chain carries TRBV24-1 and TRBJ1-2, with TRBD1 as a possible D gene (5 bases). CDR1 is KGHDR and CDR2 is SFDVKD in the germline V gene. This CDR3 is built from 13 residues. V was shortened by 7 bases and J by 5 bases, with 13 bases between the two germline ends. The CDR3 here is CATRSQGGYGYTF. In DNA form, the CDR3 reads TGTGCCACCAGGAGCCAGGGCGGATATGGCTACACCTTC.

This clonotype was counted many times. J is TRBJ2-3 and V is TRBV14, with D uncertain. Germline values: CDR1 SGHDN, CDR2 FVKESK. The ends were cut back, 2 bases at V and 0 bases at J, with 6 bases in the middle. CDR3 length: 14 amino acids. CDR3 in amino acids: CASSQPGSTDTQYF. In nucleotides, the CDR3 is TGTGCCAGCAGCCAACCGGGCAGCACAGATACGCAGTATTTT.

About this clonotype itself: One end of the junction fails to match germline, which may point to a read error. This chain connects TRBV3-1 to TRBJ1-1; D unresolved. Germline CDR1 is LGHDT and CDR2 is YNNKEL (reference sequence). CDR3 length: 12 amino acids. The CDR3 spells CTSSQFPDEAFF. CDR3 nucleotides: TGTACCAGCAGCCAGTTCCCCGATGAAGCTTTCTTT. Based on the CDR3 plus reference TRBV3-1 and TRBJ1-1, the full variable domain is DTAVSQTPKYLVTQMGNDKSIKCEQNLGHDTMYWYKQDSKKFLKIMFSYNNKELIINETVPNRFSPKSPDKAHLNLHINSLELGDSAVYFCTSSQFPDEAFFGQGTRLTVV.

This clonotype appeared many times. The genes are TRBV6-2 or TRBV6-3 and TRBJ1-5; TRBD1 matches at 8 bases. The germline CDR1 and CDR2 sequences are MNHEY and SVGEGT. This CDR3 is 14 amino acids long. The V and J ends lost 5 bases and 7 bases, in that order; junction bases with no gene match: 7. In DNA form, the CDR3 reads TGTGCCAGCAGTCCGGGACAGGTAACCCAGCCCCAGCATTTT. Translation gives CASSPGQVTQPQHF.

This clonotype was seen many times. The chain employs TRBV4-3 and TRBJ1-4; no clear D gene. From germline, CDR1 is LGHNA and CDR2 YSLEER. This CDR3 is 15 amino acids long. V lost 1 base and J lost 0, with 6 bases in between. The CDR3 region has the DNA TGCGCCAGCAGCCAAGGCGGAGCAACTAATGAAAAACTGTTTTTT. Translating it yields CASSQGGATNEKLFF.

Ten or more counts support this clonotype. The chain carries TRBV18 and TRBJ2-5; D possibly corresponds to TRBD1 (6 bases). Germline lookup yields CDR1 KGHSH and CDR2 LQKENI. The CDR3 sequence is 14 residues long. V shed 6 bases and J shed 2 bases, with 13 bases lying between them. The CDR3 protein is CASSRGGIQETQYF. In DNA, the CDR3 is TGTGCCAGCTCCAGGGGCGGAATACAAGAGACCCAGTACTTC. Together with reference TRBV18 and TRBJ2-5, the CDR3 gives the full variable domain: NAGVMQNPRHLVRRRGQEARLRCSPMKGHSHVYWYRQLPEEGLKFMVYLQKENIIDESGMPKERFSAEFPKEGPSILRIQQVVRGDSAAYFCASSRGGIQETQYFGPGTRLLVL.

Many counts were recorded for this clonotype. The chain links TRBV28 to TRBJ2-7, with D possibly TRBD2 on 5 matching bases. The CDR3 runs 17 residues. The V end was cut by 2 bases, the J end by 8 bases, with 25 bases between. The V gene's germline CDR1 is MDHEN and CDR2 SYDVKM. The CDR3 spells CASSLDIRGSLLRKQYF. The CDR3, as DNA: TGTGCCAGCAGTTTAGATATCCGGGGTTCGTTACTACGAAAGCAGTACTTC.

Ten or more counts support this clonotype. The chain links TRBV3-1 to TRBJ2-7; possibly TRBD2 for D (6 bases). CDR3 length: 13 residues. Trimming removed 4 bases from V and 3 bases from J, with 10 bases in between. Germline CDR1 and CDR2: LGHDT and YNNKEL (reference sequence). The CDR3 DNA follows: TGTGCCAGCAGCCTACAGGAGGGCTACGAGCAGTACTTC. This gives the protein CASSLQEGYEQYF.

The chain carries TRBV24-1 and TRBJ1-2, with no clear D. The ends were cut back, 4 bases at V and 0 bases at J, with 8 bases in the middle. Looked up from germline, CDR1 is KGHDR and CDR2 is SFDVKD. There are 14 residues in the CDR3. This CDR3 is CATSDRTSNYGYTF. CDR3 sequence (DNA): TGTGCCACCAGTGACCGTACATCTAACTATGGCTACACCTTC.

This clonotype has ten or more counts. The J gene is TRBJ2-7, the V gene TRBV12-3 or TRBV12-4; TRBD1 matches at 7 bases. Germline trimming cut 3 bases from V and 0 bases from J; bases unmatched to any gene: 2. There are 14 residues in the CDR3. The DNA of the CDR3 is TGTGCCAGCAGTTTCCAGGGGGTCTCCTACGAGCAGTACTTC. Protein: CASSFQGVSYEQYF.

There are a few counts of this clonotype. The chain links TRBV9 to TRBJ1-2, with unresolved D. V was shortened by 4 bases and J by 6 bases, with 13 bases between the two germline ends. CDR3 size: 13 residues. CDR1 SGDLS and CDR2 YYNGEE come from the germline V gene. CDR3 residues: CASSPDTHHGYTF. The DNA of the CDR3 is TGTGCCAGCAGCCCCGACACACATCATGGCTACACCTTC.